This T cell receptor (beta chain) was identified during a study of beta chain features in type 1 diabetes. The sequenced template was cDNA made from the entire isolated RNA. The data were produced by immunoSEQ multiplex PCR, yet TCRdb's version contains in-frame clones alone and is incomplete. The sample lists fewer than 200,000 clones; 10% were seen once. Notes on the study in general: The question left open here concerned HLA type influencing TCRB rearrangement. TCRB CDR3 length was moderately but significantly reduced in all four CD4+ subsets of Type 1 diabetes patients. Type 1 diabetes patients had fewer VDJ junction insertions and more deletions.

There are a few counts of this clone. Antigen: not known. The CDR3 consists of 18 residues. The ends lost 3 bases at V and 4 bases at J; junction bases unmatched: 13. Germline V gene lookup returns CDR1 SGHTA and CDR2 FQGNSA. It was one heparinised blood draw, averaging roughly 0.11 L, that each donor gave. This receptor was identified in a man aged 25-40 years with type 1 diabetes. The sample comprised central memory CD4+ T cells from blood. The chain carries TRBV7-2 and TRBJ2-3, with 10 bases aligning to TRBD2. CDR3 nucleotide sequence: TGTGCCAGCAGCTTCACCCGGGGAGGAGCGGGAGGGTCAGATACGCAGTATTTT. As protein: CASSFTRGGAGGSDTQYF.